The 17 T cell receptor beta chains in this list originate from one sample, sequenced in a study of blood T cell repertoires in COVID-19. Assay: immunoSEQ multiplex PCR; the TCRdb copy retains only in-frame clones and omits some. This table holds about 53,000 clones, 86% found once. What was sequenced was peripheral blood. These receptors were taken from a man older than 75 with acute or convalescent COVID-19.

The chain joins TRBV15 to TRBJ1-5, with 8 bases fitting TRBD1. CDR3 size: 15 residues. CDR1 and CDR2 from the germline V gene are LNHNV and YYDKDF (reference sequence). V trimming: 3 bases; J trimming: 5 bases; junction bases outside the gene matches: 6. DNA of the CDR3: TGTGCCACCAGCAGGACAGGGGTGGATGATCAGCCCCAGCATTTT. Residues: CATSRTGVDDQPQHF.

The V and J genes are TRBV25-1 and TRBJ1-2, with a weak D call TRBD1 (5 bases). The V end was cut by 2 bases, the J end by 4 bases, with 11 bases between. Germline V lookup: CDR1 MGHDK, CDR2 SYGVNS. The CDR3 is made up of 14 amino acids. The DNA for the CDR3 is TGTGCCAGCAGTGAACGGTCAGGGTTCTATGGCTACACCTTC. It translates to CASSERSGFYGYTF.

J is TRBJ1-1 and V is TRBV19; unclear D gene. This CDR3 is 14 amino acids long. Germline assignment: CDR1 LNHDA and CDR2 SQIVND (reference sequence). With 7 bases removed from V and 4 bases from J, the gap between germline ends came to 16 bases. In DNA form, the CDR3 reads TGTGCCAGTACCTCCTCCGGGTTGAGCACTGAAGCTTTCTTT. Its translation is CASTSSGLSTEAFF.

V is TRBV5-1 and J is TRBJ1-5; no reliable D call. V lost 4 bases to trimming and J lost 7 bases, with 12 bases between them. The CDR3 is 13 residues long. Germline assignment: CDR1 SGHRS and CDR2 YFSETQ. This CDR3 is CASSGRPEQPQHF. The DNA of the CDR3 is TGCGCCAGCAGCGGGAGACCCGAGCAGCCCCAGCATTTT.

This clone has a single count. The chain recombines TRBV5-5 with TRBJ1-4; tentative D call: TRBD1 (6 bases). CDR3 length: 15 residues. Germline V CDR1 and CDR2: SGHKS, YYEKEE (reference sequence). The germline V and J ends were trimmed by 0 bases and 8 bases, with 14 bases remaining between them. CDR3 sequence: CASSLVGGGKEKLFF. The CDR3, as DNA: TGTGCCAGCAGCTTGGTTGGCGGGGGCAAAGAAAAACTGTTTTTT.

The V call is TRBV14, the J call TRBJ2-3; 13 bases map to TRBD2. This CDR3 has 18 amino acids. Trimming removed 0 bases from V and 6 bases from J; junction bases left unmatched: 9. Germline V gene data show CDR1 as SGHDN and CDR2 as FVKESK. This CDR3 reads CASSQDPPLAGGRDTQYF. DNA for the CDR3: TGTGCCAGCAGCCAAGACCCCCCACTAGCGGGGGGGCGGGATACGCAGTATTTT.

The gene calls are TRBV6-6 and TRBJ1-6, with TRBD1 matching over 9 bases. The germline CDR1 and CDR2 sequences are MNHNY and SVGAGI (reference sequence). Trimming took 0 bases from V and 9 from J; bases not matched to a gene: 6. The CDR3 sequence is 16 residues long. The CDR3: CASSYSLGDRASPLHF. CDR3 in DNA: TGTGCCAGCAGTTACTCGTTAGGGGACAGGGCTTCACCCCTCCACTTT.

The chain links TRBV10-3 to TRBJ2-3, with 9 nucleotides matching TRBD1. The CDR3 has 15 residues. Germline assignment: CDR1 ENHRY and CDR2 SYGVKD. The V segment lost 5 bases and the J segment 4 bases; nucleotides outside the gene matches: 7. CDR3 region: CAISPSTGGPDTQYF. CDR3 DNA sequence: TGTGCCATCAGTCCGAGCACAGGGGGCCCAGATACGCAGTATTTT.

V gene TRBV13 combines with J gene TRBJ1-2; 10 bases match TRBD1. CDR1 and CDR2 (germline): PRHDT, FYEKMQ (reference sequence). CDR3 length equals 15 residues. With 5 bases clipped from V and 2 bases from J, the junction kept 5 bases outside the gene matches. Written as DNA, the CDR3 is TGTGCCAGCAGCCGAGGGGGACAGGGGAACTATGGCTACACCTTC. Translating it yields CASSRGGQGNYGYTF.

The V gene is TRBV7-2, the J gene TRBJ1-5, with 10 bases aligning to TRBD1. The V gene end was trimmed by 1 base and the J gene end by 6 bases; junction bases not matched to a gene: 6. CDR1 and CDR2 from the germline V gene are SGHTA and FQGNSA. The CDR3 covers 16 residues. CDR3 nucleotides: TGTGCCAGCAGCTTAGTAGGAGGGACAGGGGCTCAGCCCCAGCATTTT. It encodes CASSLVGGTGAQPQHF.

The DNA for the CDR3 is TGTGCTAGTGGTTTGGGGACAAAATACGAGCAGTACTTC. It encodes CASGLGTKYEQYF. The chain employs TRBV12-5 and TRBJ2-7; possible D gene TRBD1, 5 bases. The V gene lost 1 base and the J gene lost 4 bases, with 8 bases spanning the gap. The CDR3 sequence is 13 residues long. Germline lookup yields CDR1 LGHNT and CDR2 FRNRAP.

The J gene is TRBJ1-1, the V gene TRBV18; 8 nucleotides align to TRBD1. Per the germline V gene, CDR1 is KGHSH and CDR2 is LQKENI. The ends lost 0 bases at V and 1 base at J; junction bases unmatched: 4. The length of the CDR3 is 16 residues. This chain's CDR3 is CASSPPQGATNTEAFF. For the CDR3, the DNA is TGTGCCAGCTCACCACCGCAGGGGGCGACGAACACTGAAGCTTTCTTT.

The chain combines TRBV7-8 with TRBJ2-1; 11 bases match TRBD2. Looked up from germline, CDR1 is SGHVS and CDR2 is FQNEAQ. With 6 bases clipped from V and 2 bases from J, the junction kept 6 bases outside the gene matches. This CDR3 has 16 residues. CDR3 in amino acids: CASSPRLAGPYNEQFF. DNA of the CDR3: TGTGCCAGCAGTCCTCGACTAGCGGGGCCCTACAATGAGCAGTTCTTC.

Comment on this clone: Here the CDR3 omits its conserved ending phenylalanine or tryptophan, so a read error is the likely source. The limits of the CDR3 on the DNA are not certain, so only TCRdb's listed CDR3 is given. The CDR3 is CASRQDRGRILL. The chain joins TRBV2 to TRBJ2-4; the DNA was not compared with TRBD1, the D call given in the table. 12 amino acids form the CDR3, both terminal residues included. The germline CDR1 and CDR2 sequences are SNHLY and FYNNEI.

About this clone: The sample has other DNA sequences that encode this CDR3 too. The CDR3 loop reads CASSPIQGNQPQHF. The CDR3 nucleotides read TGTGCCAGCTCACCGATCCAGGGTAATCAGCCCCAGCATTTT. The chain combines TRBV18 with TRBJ1-5, with D possibly being TRBD1 (5 bases). CDR3 length equals 14 residues. Germline V CDR1 and CDR2: KGHSH, LQKENI. Trimming shortened V by 3 bases and J by 4 bases, and 10 bases separated the two germline ends.

The sample holds a few counts of this clone. V is TRBV14 and J is TRBJ2-3; D possibly corresponds to TRBD2 (5 bases). The CDR3 covers 15 residues. Trimming shortened V by 1 base and J by 9 bases, and 17 bases separated the two germline ends. Per germline, CDR1 SGHDN and CDR2 FVKESK. This chain's CDR3 is CASSQGRGVARTQYF. As DNA, the CDR3 is TGTGCCAGCAGCCAAGGACGGGGTGTGGCCCGGACGCAGTATTTT. Full variable domain (missing parts from reference TRBV14 and TRBJ2-3): EAGVTQFPSHSVIEKGQTVTLRCDPISGHDNLYWYRRVMGKEIKFLLHFVKESKQDESGMPNNRFLAERTGGTYSTLKVQPAELEDSGVYFCASSQGRGVARTQYFGPGTRLTVL.

A few counts support this clone. The V and J genes are TRBV7-2 and TRBJ2-7; D is unclear. Germline-derived CDR1 and CDR2 are SGHTA and FQGNSA. V shed 1 base and J shed 3 bases, with 7 bases lying between them. This CDR3 is built from 13 residues. In DNA form, the CDR3 reads TGTGCCAGCAGCTTAGATCCCTTCTACGAGCAGTACTTC. Its translation: CASSLDPFYEQYF.